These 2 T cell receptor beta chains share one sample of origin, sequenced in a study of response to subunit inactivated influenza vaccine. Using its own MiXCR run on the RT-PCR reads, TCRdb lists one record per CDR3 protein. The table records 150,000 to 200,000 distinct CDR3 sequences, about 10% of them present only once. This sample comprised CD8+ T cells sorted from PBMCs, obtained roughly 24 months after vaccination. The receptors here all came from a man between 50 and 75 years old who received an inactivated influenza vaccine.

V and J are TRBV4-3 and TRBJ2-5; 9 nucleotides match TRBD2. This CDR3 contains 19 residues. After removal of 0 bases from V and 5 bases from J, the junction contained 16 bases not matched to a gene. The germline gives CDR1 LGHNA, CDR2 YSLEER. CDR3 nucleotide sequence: TGCGCCAGCAGCCAAGATTGGGCGGGAGGGCCGGTGGGTTGGGAGACCCAGTACTTC. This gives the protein CASSQDWAGGPVGWETQYF.

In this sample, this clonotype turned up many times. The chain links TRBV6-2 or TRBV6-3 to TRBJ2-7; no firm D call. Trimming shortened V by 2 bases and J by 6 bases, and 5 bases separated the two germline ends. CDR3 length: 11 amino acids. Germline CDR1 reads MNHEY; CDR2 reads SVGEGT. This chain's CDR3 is CASSYGGEQYF. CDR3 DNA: TGTGCCAGCAGTTACGGTGGCGAGCAGTACTTC.